This T cell receptor (beta chain) came from a study of identical twins. Regarding the study as a whole: It was cross-sectional statistical analysis, not following the same donors, that the conclusions relied on.

Turning to this clonotype: The antigen is not known.

V trimming: 6 bases; J trimming: 4 bases; junction bases outside the gene matches: 6. In germline, CDR1 is SGDLS, CDR2 YYNGEE. The CDR3 is 15 amino acids. TCRdb re-called the 5' RACE reads with MiXCR, one entry per CDR3 protein. This sample has under 250,000 distinct CDR3 sequences; less than 9.5% occur once, and the top ten carry approximately 5.1%. The sequenced sample consisted of memory (CD45RO+) T cells sorted from blood. The chain combines TRBV9 with TRBJ2-1; 11 positions agree with TRBD2. The sequence was collected from a woman aged 18-29 years in good health. The CDR3 loop is CASTPTSGAYNEQFF. The CDR3 nucleotides read TGTGCCAGCACCCCGACTAGCGGGGCATACAATGAGCAGTTCTTC.